Below, 23 T cell receptor beta chains from the same sample are listed, as sequenced in a study of metastatic and nonmetastatic thyroid tumors. TCRdb re-clonotyped the PCR reads via MiXCR. The sample holds roughly 59,000 clones, 15% to 20% seen once. Patients were all untreated before their thyroid surgery. Sequencing was performed on blood. These receptor sequences come from a male donor with papillary thyroid cancer or a benign thyroid nodule (not recorded which). Some clones in this sample may be carry-over from other donors' samples.

At least ten counts were recorded for this clone. Different DNA sequences within this sample yield the same CDR3. The chain uses TRBV5-6 and TRBJ1-4; TRBD1 agrees at 8 bases. This CDR3 has 15 amino acids. CDR1 is SGHDT and CDR2 is YYEEEE in the germline V gene. J gave up 3 bases and V 1 base, and 2 bases lay outside the gene matches. The CDR3 nucleotides read TGTGCCAGCAGCTTGCAGGGGGCTTCTAATGAAAAACTGTTTTTT. Protein product: CASSLQGASNEKLFF.

This clone showed up many times. The V and J genes are TRBV6-1 and TRBJ2-2, with 10 bases fitting TRBD2. J gave up 6 bases and V 5 bases, and 12 bases lay outside the gene matches. The CDR3 length is 17 residues. The germline gives CDR1 MNHNS, CDR2 SASEGT. As DNA, the CDR3 is TGTGCCAGCAGTAGAAGCTCGGGACTAGCGTTCGCCGGGGAGCTGTTTTTT. This translates into CASSRSSGLAFAGELFF.

The chain couples TRBV9 to TRBJ2-3; weak D call: TRBD1 (5 bases). This CDR3 region has 14 residues. Germline V gene lookup returns CDR1 SGDLS and CDR2 YYNGEE. V was trimmed by 1 base and J by 4 bases, leaving 10 bases between them. Written as DNA, the CDR3 is TGTGCCAGCAGCGTACAGGGTGCCTCAGATACGCAGTATTTT. The encoded protein is CASSVQGASDTQYF.

This clone was seen at least ten times. The chain recombines TRBV6-6 with TRBJ2-3; no firm D call. Deletions cut 4 bases from V and 1 base from J, with 21 bases between. The CDR3 sequence is 18 residues long. Germline lookup yields CDR1 MNHNY and CDR2 SVGAGI (reference sequence). CDR3: CASSFYPLSGFGTDTQYF. The CDR3 DNA reads TGTGCCAGCAGTTTCTACCCGTTATCCGGCTTCGGCACAGATACGCAGTATTTT.

The V call is TRBV6-4, the J call TRBJ2-7; 9 bases are a match to TRBD1. Germline values: CDR1 MRHNA, CDR2 SNTAGT. The CDR3 has 13 residues. After removal of 5 bases from V and 3 bases from J, the junction contained 2 bases not matched to a gene. In DNA form, the CDR3 reads TGTGCCAGCAGTAAGGGACAGGGCTACGAGCAGTACGTC. Translated, it gives CASSKGQGYEQYV.

This clone was detected ten times or more. The junction and the germline gene differ at one end; a read error may be behind it. This chain links TRBV18 with TRBJ1-1; no clear D gene. This CDR3 is built from 16 residues. Germline loops: CDR1 KGHSH, CDR2 LQKENI. Written as DNA, the CDR3 is TGTGCCAGCTCACCCAACACCGCAACACTGAACACTGAAGCTCTCTTT. It translates to CASSPNTATLNTEALF.

This clone is labeled medium-sized. The DNA for the CDR3 is TGTGCCAGCTACTCCCCCACGGGGCTGTCCACAGATACGCAGTATTTT. Amino acid sequence: CASYSPTGLSTDTQYF. This chain links TRBV27 with TRBJ2-3; the D gene could be TRBD1 or TRBD2 (5 bases each). Per germline, CDR1 MNHEY and CDR2 SMNVEV (reference sequence). Trimming shortened V by 8 bases and J by 2 bases, and 20 bases separated the two germline ends. CDR3 length equals 16 residues.

This clone was observed many times. This chain joins TRBV4-2 and TRBJ2-1, with 9 positions matching TRBD1. CDR1 is LGHNA, CDR2 YNFKEQ, per germline. The CDR3 is 15 residues long. Trimming at V came to 4 bases and at J to 6 bases, leaving 7 bases not matched to a gene. The CDR3, as DNA: TGTGCCAGCAGCCTTGTAGTGACAGGGGGCAATGAGCAGTTCTTC. Protein product: CASSLVVTGGNEQFF.

This clone was counted at least ten times. The V and J genes are TRBV12-3 or TRBV12-4 and TRBJ1-5; tentative D call: TRBD1 (6 bases). The CDR3 spans 14 residues. V was shortened by 5 bases and J by 5 bases, with 13 bases between the two germline ends. The CDR3 DNA sequence: TGTGCCAGCAGTGACGACAGGCGAGATCAGCCCCAGCATTTT. Protein sequence: CASSDDRRDQPQHF.

This clone was seen more than once but under ten times. This chain uses TRBV28 with TRBJ2-7, with D perhaps matching TRBD1 (7 bases). V dropped 6 bases and J dropped 6 bases, with 21 bases sitting between them. The CDR3 contains 15 residues. Germline CDR1 MDHEN, CDR2 SYDVKM. CDR3 in amino acids: CASSLAQGGLGEQYF. CDR3 nucleotides: TGTGCCAGCAGCTTAGCCCAGGGGGGCCTCGGCGAGCAGTACTTC.

Only one count was recorded for this clone. This may arise from a read error, as a much more abundant clone is one base away. V and J are TRBV14 and TRBJ2-3; D ambiguous. Trimming removed 7 bases at V and 1 base at J, with 9 bases between. Germline CDR1 is SGHDN and CDR2 is FVKESK. The CDR3 has 13 residues. The CDR3 DNA reads as TGTGCCAGCATGCCCCTCGGCACAGATACGCAGTATTTT. Translating it yields CASMPLGTDTQYF.

This clone was observed at least ten times. V gene TRBV12-3 or TRBV12-4 combines with J gene TRBJ2-1; no reliable D call. Trimming cost V 2 bases and J 6 bases, with 8 bases left between them. This CDR3 spans 13 amino acids. The CDR3 protein is CASSLSDSNEQFF. The DNA for the CDR3 is TGTGCCAGCAGTTTAAGTGACTCCAATGAGCAGTTCTTC.

This clone was detected many times. The chain is built from TRBV7-8 and TRBJ1-2, with TRBD1 as a possible D gene (5 bases). CDR1 and CDR2 (germline): SGHVS, FQNEAQ. The CDR3 extends over 14 amino acids. The V and J ends lost 2 bases and 4 bases respectively, with 11 bases between them. CDR3 region: CASSLKAGPYGYTF. The CDR3 DNA sequence: TGTGCCAGCAGCTTAAAGGCAGGGCCCTATGGCTACACCTTC. The full variable domain, rest sourced from reference TRBV7-8 and TRBJ1-2, is GAGVSQSPRYKVAKRGQDVALRCDPISGHVSLFWYQQALGQGPEFLTYFQNEAQLDKSGLPSDRFFAERPEGSVSTLKIQRTQQEDSAVYLCASSLKAGPYGYTFGSGTRLTVV.

This clone was recorded many times. The rearrangement links TRBV18 to TRBJ2-2; 8 bases are a match to TRBD1. CDR1 and CDR2 from the germline V gene are KGHSH and LQKENI. Losses at the gene ends were 8 bases for V and 7 bases for J; bases not matched to a gene: 9. The CDR3 has 14 amino acids. The CDR3 bases are TGTGCCAGCACAACCCAGGGGGCCATCGGGGAGCTGTTTTTT. As protein: CASTTQGAIGELFF. The whole variable domain, filled in from reference TRBV18 and TRBJ2-2, reads NAGVMQNPRHLVRRRGQEARLRCSPMKGHSHVYWYRQLPEEGLKFMVYLQKENIIDESGMPKERFSAEFPKEGPSILRIQQVVRGDSAAYFCASTTQGAIGELFFGEGSRLTVL.

This clone was observed many times. The same CDR3 is also encoded by other DNA sequences in this sample. The genes are TRBV6-4 and TRBJ2-1, with 9 bases identical to TRBD1. This CDR3 is built from 16 residues. Germline CDR1 MRHNA, CDR2 SNTAGT. Unmatched junction bases numbered 9, after V lost 2 bases and J lost 7 bases. CDR3 bases: TGTGCCAGCAGTGACGATCCGGGACAGGGTGCGAATGAGCAGTTCTTC. Protein: CASSDDPGQGANEQFF.

This clone was seen at least ten times. The V call is TRBV6-2 or TRBV6-3, the J call TRBJ2-7; D possibly corresponds to TRBD2 (6 bases). CDR1 and CDR2 (germline): MNHEY, SVGEGT. The CDR3 contains 14 residues. Trimming removed 6 bases at V and 3 bases at J, with 15 bases between. The CDR3 nucleotides read TGTGCCAGCAGCCGGGACTCTCACCTCTACGAGCAGTACGTC. Translating it yields CASSRDSHLYEQYV.

A few counts support this clone. V is TRBV27 and J is TRBJ1-5; perhaps TRBD1 as D (5 bases). V shed 7 bases and J shed 2 bases, with 15 bases lying between them. This CDR3 has 15 residues. Per germline, CDR1 MNHEY and CDR2 SMNVEV (reference sequence). CDR3 amino acids: CASIPGPSGNQPQHF. The DNA for the CDR3 is TGTGCCAGCATTCCGGGACCTAGCGGCAATCAGCCCCAGCATTTT.

This clone showed up many times. The chain combines TRBV18 with TRBJ1-2; 8 bases agree with TRBD1. CDR1 and CDR2 (germline): KGHSH, LQKENI. J gave up 4 bases and V 3 bases, and 4 bases lay outside the gene matches. This CDR3 is built from 14 residues. The CDR3 here is CASSPQTGAYGYTF. DNA of the CDR3: TGTGCCAGCTCACCTCAGACAGGGGCCTATGGCTACACCTTC.

Ten or more counts support this clone. The chain employs TRBV27 and TRBJ2-6; D unclear. Germline V CDR1 and CDR2: MNHEY, SMNVEV (reference sequence). The germline V and J ends were trimmed by 4 bases and 0 bases, with 7 bases remaining between them. CDR3 length: 15 residues. Written as DNA, the CDR3 is TGTGCCAGCAGTTCCCTCAACTCTGGGGCCAACGTCCTGACTTTC. It yields the protein CASSSLNSGANVLTF.

This clone was recorded at least ten times. This sequence joins TRBV11-3 and TRBJ2-1; TRBD2 matches 8 bases. The J segment lost 0 bases and the V segment lost 3 bases, leaving 4 bases of the junction unmatched. There are 16 residues in the CDR3. Germline assignment: CDR1 SGHNT and CDR2 YENEEA. The CDR3 loop is CASSLIAGSSYNEQFF. The CDR3 DNA is TGTGCCAGCAGCTTGATAGCGGGATCCTCCTACAATGAGCAGTTCTTC. The full variable domain, its missing parts supplied by reference TRBV11-3 and TRBJ2-1, is EAGVVQSPRYKIIEKKQPVAFWCNPISGHNTLYWYLQNLGQGPELLIRYENEEAVDDSQLPKDRFSAERLKGVDSTLKIQPAELGDSAVYLCASSLIAGSSYNEQFFGPGTRLTVL.

This clone was recorded a few times. Given a much more abundant clone one base away, this may be a read error. The chain carries TRBV7-9 and TRBJ1-4, with 8 bases lining up with TRBD1. Germline-derived CDR1 and CDR2 are SEHNR and FQNEAQ (reference sequence). This CDR3 comprises 13 residues. V trimming: 8 bases; J trimming: 6 bases; junction bases outside the gene matches: 5. The CDR3 DNA reads as TGTGCCAGCTACTGGACAGGGTATGAAAAACTGTTTTTT. Translating gives CASYWTGYEKLFF. Full variable domain (rest looked up from reference TRBV7-9 and TRBJ1-4): DTGVSQNPRHKITKRGQNVTFRCDPISEHNRLYWYRQTLGQGPEFLTYFQNEAQLEKSRLLSDRFSAERPKGSFSTLEIQRTEQGDSAMYLCASYWTGYEKLFFGSGTQLSVL.

This clone was counted many times. The chain combines TRBV20-1 with TRBJ2-3; 11 bases map to TRBD2. V lost 5 bases and J lost 1; bases outside the gene matches: 8. The CDR3 contains 16 residues. Germline lookup yields CDR1 DFQATT and CDR2 SNEGSKA (reference sequence). The CDR3 loop is CSADTGLAARTDTQYF. The CDR3 DNA follows: TGCAGTGCTGATACGGGACTAGCGGCCCGCACAGATACGCAGTATTTT.

As for this clone: This sequence may be a read error, since a much larger clone differs from it by one base. V usage is TRBV18 and J usage is TRBJ2-1, with D perhaps TRBD1 or TRBD2 (7 bases each). Trimming took off 6 bases at V and 3 bases at J, with 24 bases between the two ends. CDR1 and CDR2 (germline): KGHSH, LQKENI. The CDR3 is 18 amino acids. The CDR3 region has the DNA TGTGCCAGCTCGCCAGCGGGACAGAGAAAAAGCTTCTACAATGAGCAGTTCTTC. Its translation is CASSPAGQRKSFYNEQFF.